This T cell receptor beta chain was identified in a study of PD-1 blockade in mismatch repair-deficient tumors. Clones were read by immunoSEQ multiplex PCR, and TCRdb kept only the in-frame ones, dropping some. The table has tens of thousands of clones, 78% seen once; the top ten hold 3.3%. General study results and limits: Tumor-resident clones, often absent from pretreatment blood, expanded after pembrolizumab and then contracted.

In the case of this clone: The antigen remains undetermined.

Trimming left V 10 bases short and J 2 bases short, with 24 bases between. This CDR3 is 16 amino acids long. The germline gives CDR1 ENHRY, CDR2 SYGVKD. This sequence originates from an adult with mismatch repair-deficient cancer. The chain carries TRBV10-3 and TRBJ2-7, with D perhaps matching TRBD1 or TRBD2 (6 bases each). The material sequenced was peripheral blood, taken 4 weeks after starting pembrolizumab. DNA for the CDR3: TGTGCCACCACGGGGGACACCAGCCCTTATACCTACGAGCAGTACTTC. Amino acid sequence: CATTGDTSPYTYEQYF.